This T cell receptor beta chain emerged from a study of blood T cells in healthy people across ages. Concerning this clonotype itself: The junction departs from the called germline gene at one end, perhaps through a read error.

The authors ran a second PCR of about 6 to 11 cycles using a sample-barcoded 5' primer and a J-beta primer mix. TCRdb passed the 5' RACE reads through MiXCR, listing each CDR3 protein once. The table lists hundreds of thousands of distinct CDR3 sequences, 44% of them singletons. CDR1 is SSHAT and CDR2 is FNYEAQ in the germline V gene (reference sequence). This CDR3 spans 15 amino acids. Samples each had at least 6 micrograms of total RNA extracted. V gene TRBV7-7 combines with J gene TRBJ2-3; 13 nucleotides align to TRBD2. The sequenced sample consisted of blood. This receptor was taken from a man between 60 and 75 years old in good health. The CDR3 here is CASSSGLAGLDTQYF. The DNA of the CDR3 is TGTGCTAGCAGCTCGGGACTAGCGGGGTTAGATACGCAGTATTTT.